The rows below give T cell receptor beta chains drawn from one sample of a study of identifying expanded T cells in peripheral blood. Data came from immunoSEQ multiplex PCR; TCRdb stores just in-frame clones and leaves some out. The sample includes over 100,000 clones, roughly nine tenths of them seen just once. Material for sequencing was blood. The receptors stem from a person aged 18 to 69 in good health. Both conserved end residues are part of each CDR3. The D gene is left open where the match is weak. The size of a clone is reported for some rows only, either as once, few or many, or as a class for expanded clones.

TRBJ2-1	TRBV29-1	NA	TRBD1	TGCAGCACAACAGGGGGCCGGGAGGAATATGAGCAGTTCTTC	CSTTGGREEYEQFF
TRBJ1-5	TRBV18	NA	NA	TGTGCCAGCTCACCATCGGCGGTTGGAGGGTCACTCAATCAGCCCCAGCATTTT	CASSPSAVGGSLNQPQHF
TRBJ2-5	TRBV4-2	NA	NA	TGTGCCAGCAGCCATGGGGCCGAACAGGGCCAGACCCAGTACTTC	CASSHGAEQGQTQYF
TRBJ2-6	TRBV19	NA	NA	TGTGCCAGTAGTCCCGGGGCCGGGGCCAACGTCCTGACTTTC	CASSPGAGANVLTF
TRBJ2-7	TRBV19	NA	TRBD2	TGTGCCAGTAGTCCCCCCGGGACTAGTCGGGAGCAGTACTTC	CASSPPGTSREQYF
TRBJ2-7	TRBV11-2	NA	TRBD2	TGTGCCAGCAGCTTAGTAGCGGGGGATAAATACGAGCAGTACTTC	CASSLVAGDKYEQYF
TRBJ2-7	TRBV14	NA	NA	TGTGCCAGCAGCCCGTCGGGAGTCTACGAGCAGTACTTC	CASSPSGVYEQYF
TRBJ2-1	TRBV5-8	few	NA	TGTGCCAGCCCATCCCGGAACAGCTACAATGAGCAGTTCTTC	CASPSRNSYNEQFF
TRBJ1-2	TRBV4-2	NA	NA	TGTGCCAGCAGCCAAGCCGCGGACTACTATGGCTACACCTTC	CASSQAADYYGYTF
TRBJ2-2	TRBV27	NA	NA	TGTGCCAGCAGTAAACCGGGTCTCCTAACCCGGGAGCTGTTTTTT	CASSKPGLLTRELFF
TRBJ2-3	TRBV7-3	NA	TRBD1	TGTGCCAGCAGCCCTGATGGGGGACAGAACACAGATACGCAGTATTTT	CASSPDGGQNTDTQYF
TRBJ1-2	TRBV4-3	few	TRBD1	TGCGCCAGCACACATAGTTACAGGGGGTCAGGCTACACCTTC	CASTHSYRGSGYTF
TRBJ1-2	TRBV11-2	NA	NA	TGTGCCAGCAGCTTAAGCGTGGGACGCACGTATGGCTACACCTTC	CASSLSVGRTYGYTF
TRBJ1-2	TRBV18	NA	NA	TGTGCCAGCTCACCTGGGGAGGGATATGGCTACACCTTC	CASSPGEGYGYTF
TRBJ2-1	TRBV2	NA	TRBD1	TGTGCCAGCAGTGACAAGAGGGGGCTCGGCAATGAGCAGTTCTTC	CASSDKRGLGNEQFF
TRBJ2-1	TRBV19	NA	TRBD2	TGTGCCAGTAGTATGGAATGGCTAGCGGGAGGTCCGGCCTACAATGAGCAGTTCTTC	CASSMEWLAGGPAYNEQFF
TRBJ1-2	TRBV18	NA	NA	TGTGCCAGCTCACCACCGTCAGGGGTTAACTATGGCTACACCTTC	CASSPPSGVNYGYTF
TRBJ1-3	TRBV6-7	few	NA	TGTGCCAGCAGGAGCCTTCGGGGACACTCTGGAAACACCATATATTTT	CASRSLRGHSGNTIYF
TRBJ1-2	TRBV7-2	NA	NA	TGTGCCAGCAGCTTAAGCTCTACCCTTAACTATGGCTACACCTTC	CASSLSSTLNYGYTF
TRBJ2-1	TRBV10-3	NA	NA	TGTGCCATCAGGATTGGACTTTACAATGAGCAGTTCTTC	CAIRIGLYNEQFF
TRBJ2-3	TRBV6-6	NA	NA	TGTGCCAGCACCTCCCCCCGAAGCACAGATACGCAGTATTTT	CASTSPRSTDTQYF
TRBJ2-5	TRBV11-2	NA	NA	TGTGCCAGCAGCAAGACAGGGAGGACAGAGACCCAGTACTTC	CASSKTGRTETQYF
TRBJ2-1	TRBV28	once	NA	TGTGCCAGCAGTTTAGGGGGCTACAATGAGCAGTTCTTC	CASSLGGYNEQFF
TRBJ1-5	TRBV10-3	NA	NA	TGTGCCATCAGTGAGACCAGGGGATATAGCAATCAGCCCCAGCATTTT	CAISETRGYSNQPQHF
TRBJ1-6	TRBV5-7	NA	NA	TGTGCCAGAGGAGACGACGGGGATTCACCCCTCCACTTT	CARGDDGDSPLHF
TRBJ1-1	TRBV4-1	NA	NA	TGCGCCAGCAGCCAAGGTCAGGACAGGAACACTGAAGCTTTCTTT	CASSQGQDRNTEAFF
TRBJ2-5	TRBV6-1	NA	NA	TGTGCCAGCAGTATGCGGAAAGAGACCCAGTACTTC	CASSMRKETQYF
TRBJ2-5	TRBV27	NA	TRBD1	TGTGCCAGCTCAAGCGAGGGACAGGGAGAAGAGACCCAGTACTTC	CASSSEGQGEETQYF
TRBJ2-2	TRBV11-2	NA	TRBD2	TGTGCCAGCAGCCCGACTAGCGGGGGGCTCATCTCTGTCACCGGGGAGCTGTTTTTT	CASSPTSGGLISVTGELFF
TRBJ2-1	TRBV2	NA	TRBD2	TGTGCCAGCAGGGGGCTAGCGGGAGTTTACAATGAGCAGTTCTTC	CASRGLAGVYNEQFF
TRBJ1-5	TRBV6-6	NA	NA	TGTGCCAGCAGTTACGTAGTCGGGGAGCCCCAGCATTTT	CASSYVVGEPQHF
TRBJ1-2	TRBV30	NA	NA	TGTGCCTGGAAGTTTCGGGAGTACTATGGCTACACCTTC	CAWKFREYYGYTF
TRBJ1-2	TRBV7-9	NA	NA	TGTGCCAGCAGCTTCCCGGACAGATCGGGGTATGGCTACACCTTC	CASSFPDRSGYGYTF
TRBJ1-4	TRBV11-2	NA	TRBD1	TGTGCCAGCAGCTTACAGGGCAGGGGGAGTGAAAAACTGTTTTTT	CASSLQGRGSEKLFF
TRBJ1-5	TRBV6-5	NA	NA	TGTGCCAGCAGTTACAGGGGGGGGAGGGGCAATCAGCCCCAGCATTTT	CASSYRGGRGNQPQHF
TRBJ1-2	TRBV2	NA	NA	TGTGCCAGCAGTGAATTTTCGACGGGCGCCTATGGCTACACCTTC	CASSEFSTGAYGYTF
TRBJ2-3	TRBV19	NA	NA	TGTGCCAGTAGGCCGGGACTCGGCACAGATACGCAGTATTTT	CASRPGLGTDTQYF
TRBJ1-5	TRBV7-8	once	NA	TGTGCCAGCAGCTTAGAAGGGTCTTATAGCAATCAGCCCCAGCATTTT	CASSLEGSYSNQPQHF
TRBJ1-2	TRBV7-9	NA	NA	TGTGCCAGCAGCGTCGGGACGGCCCCTATGGGCTACACCTTC	CASSVGTAPMGYTF
TRBJ1-1	TRBV19	NA	TRBD1	TGTGCCAGTAGTTCCCGACAGGGGGACACTGAAGCTTTCTTT	CASSSRQGDTEAFF
TRBJ2-5	TRBV11-3	NA	NA	TGTGCCAGCAGCCTGACAGCCCAAGAGACCCAGTACTTC	CASSLTAQETQYF
TRBJ2-7	TRBV5-6	NA	NA	TGTGCCAGCAGGGGTCGGTGGAGCTCCTACGAGCAGTACTTC	CASRGRWSSYEQYF
TRBJ2-6	TRBV11-3	few	TRBD1	TGTGCCAGCAGCCCGGGACAGGGAAACTCTGGGGCCAACGTCCTGACTTTC	CASSPGQGNSGANVLTF
TRBJ1-2	TRBV2	NA	NA	TGTGCCAGCAGTGTCGACAGTAACTATGGCTACACCTTC	CASSVDSNYGYTF
TRBJ1-3	TRBV7-2	NA	NA	TGTGCCAGCAGCTTAGGACGTCGGGGAAACACCATATATTTT	CASSLGRRGNTIYF
TRBJ2-1	TRBV2	NA	TRBD1	TGTGCCAGCAGTGGGGGGACAGGGAGTGGGCATGAGCAGTTCTTC	CASSGGTGSGHEQFF
TRBJ1-2	TRBV7-8	NA	NA	TGTGCCAGCAGCGTAAGAGATACCTCCTATGGCTACACCTTC	CASSVRDTSYGYTF
TRBJ1-3	TRBV7-2	NA	NA	TGTGCCAGCAATTCACCATACTCTGGAAACACCATATATTTT	CASNSPYSGNTIYF
TRBJ1-5	TRBV5-6	NA	TRBD1	TGTGCCAGCAGCACAAGGACAGGTGCCGCCCAGCATTTT	CASSTRTGAAQHF